This T cell receptor beta chain was sequenced in a study of T cell responses to AZD1222 COVID-19 vaccine. For this clone: Its antigen is undetermined.

Study-wide results and limits: Nearly half of spike-specific TCRs reportedly go after variant regions that carry no mutations. Donors were chiefly white British, with a greater number of females, and clonal diversity was perhaps underestimated. Only a handful of people who got AZD1222 tested seropositive at baseline. Spike as a whole was targeted by vaccine-associated CD4 TCRs, dominant at 160-218 and 743-854.

The CDR3 is made up of 13 amino acids. Deletions cut 3 bases from V and 1 base from J, with 9 bases between. CDR1 and CDR2 from the germline V gene are DFQATT and SNEGSKA (reference sequence). The method was immunoSEQ multiplex PCR; TCRdb's version includes in-frame clones alone and lacks a portion of them. The table has 180,000 or so clones, 85% to 95% seen once. V is TRBV20-1 and J is TRBJ1-1; no clear D gene. The sequences come from peripheral blood, collected 28 days after the second dose of the MenACWY control vaccine. This clonotype was obtained from an adult who received the MenACWY meningococcal vaccine as a control. CDR3 region: CSASSGSNTEAFF. The CDR3 region has the DNA TGCAGTGCTAGTTCCGGCTCGAACACTGAAGCTTTCTTT.